One and the same sample provided the 5 T cell receptor beta chains below, sequenced in a study of blood T cell repertoires in COVID-19. Assay: immunoSEQ multiplex PCR; the TCRdb copy retains only in-frame clones and omits some. The table shows some 48,000 clones, with 87% occurring only once. Sample: peripheral blood. The receptors were sampled from a woman of 80 years or more in a cohort sampled during active or convalescent COVID-19.

For this clone: The same CDR3 is also encoded by other DNA sequences in this sample. This chain joins TRBV28 and TRBJ2-3; TRBD2 is a possible D gene (5 bases). CDR3 size: 13 residues. Trimming pared 6 bases from V and 1 base from J, leaving 8 bases between. Germline values: CDR1 MDHEN, CDR2 SYDVKM. CDR3 residues: CASSLRGTDTQYF. The CDR3 DNA reads TGTGCCAGCAGCCTGCGGGGCACAGATACGCAGTATTTT.

The chain couples TRBV7-2 to TRBJ2-7, with 8 bases that match TRBD2. With V trimmed by 3 bases and J by 5 bases, 3 bases remained unmatched. Germline values: CDR1 SGHTA, CDR2 FQGNSA. CDR3 length: 13 residues. The CDR3 bases are TGTGCCAGCAGCTTCGGGAGGGCGAACGAGCAGTACTTC. Translating gives CASSFGRANEQYF.

This chain uses TRBV12-5 with TRBJ1-4; 11 nucleotides match TRBD1. In germline, CDR1 is LGHNT, CDR2 FRNRAP. This CDR3 has 15 residues. V trimming: 5 bases; J trimming: 8 bases; junction bases outside the gene matches: 7. In DNA form, the CDR3 reads TGTGCTAGTGGTCCGGGGACAGGGGGTGGCGAAAAACTGTTTTTT. This codes for CASGPGTGGGEKLFF.

This clone has more than one count but fewer than ten. The V and J genes are TRBV29-1 and TRBJ1-1, with 7 bases fitting TRBD1. CDR1 SQVTM and CDR2 ANQGSEA come from the germline V gene. This CDR3 comprises 13 residues. V shed 7 bases, J shed 3 bases, and the junction held 8 bases outside the gene matches. The CDR3 bases are TGCAGCGCCGAAGGGCAGGGGGACACTGAAGCTTTCTTT. Translated: CSAEGQGDTEAFF.

Points on this clone: Different DNA sequences within this sample yield the same CDR3. The chain is built from TRBV9 and TRBJ2-1, with 12 bases that match TRBD2. Germline V gene sequence: CDR1 SGDLS, CDR2 YYNGEE. The CDR3 runs to 15 residues. The V gene end was trimmed by 4 bases and the J gene end by 4 bases; junction bases not matched to a gene: 3. The DNA of the CDR3 is TGTGCCAGCAGCCCCGGGACTAGCGGGTACAATGAGCAGTTCTTC. Its translation: CASSPGTSGYNEQFF.